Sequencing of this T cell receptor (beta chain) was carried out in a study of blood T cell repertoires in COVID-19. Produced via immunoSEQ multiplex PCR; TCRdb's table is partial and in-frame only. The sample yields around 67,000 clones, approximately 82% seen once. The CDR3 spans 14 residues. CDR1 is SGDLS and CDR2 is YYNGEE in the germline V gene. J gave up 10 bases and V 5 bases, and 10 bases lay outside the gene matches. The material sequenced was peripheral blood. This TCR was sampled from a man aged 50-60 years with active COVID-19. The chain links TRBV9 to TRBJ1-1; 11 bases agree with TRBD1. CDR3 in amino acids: CASSYGQGASSAFF. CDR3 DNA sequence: TGTGCCAGCAGTTACGGACAGGGGGCTTCTTCAGCTTTCTTT.